These 29 T cell receptor beta chains share one sample of origin, sequenced in a study of T cells after yellow fever vaccination. TCRdb fed the 5' RACE reads into MiXCR, producing one record per CDR3 protein. The top ten hold roughly 40% of the sample, which has 150,000 to 200,000 distinct CDR3 sequences, roughly 8.8% seen once. The sample here was CD8+ T cells sorted from PBMCs, taken 45 days after the yellow fever booster vaccination. The receptors stem from a man aged 18 to 30 who received the YFV17D yellow fever vaccine.

The chain has TRBV6-2 or TRBV6-3 and TRBJ2-1, with a tentative D call TRBD2 (6 bases). The CDR3 consists of 13 residues. The germline V gene has CDR1 MNHEY and CDR2 SVGEGT. V was pared by 7 bases and J by 5 bases, with 12 bases between. CDR3 region: CASTSEAHNEQFF. Here the CDR3 DNA reads TGTGCCAGCACTAGCGAGGCACACAATGAGCAGTTCTTC.

This clonotype was observed at least ten times. The chain uses TRBV5-1 and TRBJ1-1; no firm D call. Germline lookup yields CDR1 SGHRS and CDR2 YFSETQ. The CDR3 extends over 15 amino acids. Trimming stripped 0 bases from V and 1 base from J, with 10 bases between. The CDR3 DNA follows: TGCGCCAGCAGCTTGGGTTACCCGGCGAACACTGAAGCTTTCTTT. It codes for CASSLGYPANTEAFF.

The chain links TRBV6-5 to TRBJ1-1; 10 bases fit TRBD1. With 3 bases clipped from V and 5 bases from J, the junction kept 3 bases outside the gene matches. The germline V gene encodes CDR1 MNHEY and CDR2 SVGAGI. The CDR3 totals 14 residues. Written as DNA, the CDR3 is TGTGCCAGCAGTTATGGGACAGGGGCTACTGAAGCTTTCTTT. Translation: CASSYGTGATEAFF.

This clonotype turned up a few times. The chain joins TRBV27 to TRBJ2-4; no definite D call. V lost 5 bases and J 3 bases, leaving 14 bases between the germline ends. This CDR3 has 15 residues. Germline V gives CDR1 MNHEY, CDR2 SMNVEV (reference sequence). The CDR3 sequence: CASSPDQGIKNIQYF. The CDR3 DNA reads TGTGCCAGCAGTCCGGATCAAGGGATCAAAAACATTCAGTACTTC.

The V and J genes are TRBV13 and TRBJ2-2; 7 bases map to TRBD1. CDR1 and CDR2 (germline): PRHDT, FYEKMQ (reference sequence). Losses at the gene ends were 5 bases for V and 3 bases for J; bases not matched to a gene: 9. This CDR3 is built from 16 residues. Here the CDR3 DNA reads TGTGCCAGCAGCCTCGGATGGGACAGTTACACCGGGGAGCTGTTTTTT. This gives the protein CASSLGWDSYTGELFF.

The chain links TRBV7-6 to TRBJ1-5; D call uncertain. The CDR3 is made up of 13 amino acids. Looked up from germline, CDR1 is SGHVS and CDR2 is FNYEAQ. V was clipped by 1 base and J by 7 bases, with 8 bases between them. CDR3 region: CASSLGGFQPQHF. The CDR3 DNA is TGTGCCAGCAGCTTAGGAGGGTTCCAGCCCCAGCATTTT.

Only a few counts were recorded for this clonotype. CDR3 residues: CSVPGQSGYTF. The CDR3, as DNA: TGCAGCGTCCCGGGACAGAGTGGCTACACCTTC. This sequence joins TRBV29-1 and TRBJ1-2; 7 bases are shared with TRBD1. This CDR3 has 11 amino acids. With 6 bases clipped from V and 7 bases from J, the junction kept 5 bases outside the gene matches. CDR1 is SQVTM, CDR2 ANQGSEA, per germline.

This clonotype was counted only a few times. This chain connects TRBV28 to TRBJ1-5, with TRBD1 matching 7 bases. Germline V gene data show CDR1 as MDHEN and CDR2 as SYDVKM. The CDR3 is 16 amino acids. V was clipped by 8 bases and J by 3 bases; unmatched bases: 13. CDR3 sequence: CASGRQGQSLNQPQHF. The CDR3, as DNA: TGTGCCAGCGGCAGACAGGGCCAGTCCCTCAATCAGCCCCAGCATTTT.

This clonotype has only one observation. The chain couples TRBV7-9 to TRBJ2-5; D is unresolved. Germline CDR1 reads SEHNR; CDR2 reads FQNEAQ (reference sequence). V lost 1 base to trimming and J lost 2 bases, with 8 bases between them. The CDR3 consists of 14 residues. The CDR3 here is CASSLDLRQETQYF. The CDR3 DNA follows: TGTGCCAGCAGCTTAGACTTGCGGCAAGAGACCCAGTACTTC. Using reference TRBV7-9 and TRBJ2-5 for the parts outside the CDR3, the full variable domain is DTGVSQNPRHKITKRGQNVTFRCDPISEHNRLYWYRQTLGQGPEFLTYFQNEAQLEKSRLLSDRFSAERPKGSFSTLEIQRTEQGDSAMYLCASSLDLRQETQYFGPGTRLLVL.

The chain combines TRBV20-1 with TRBJ2-5; 7 nucleotides align to TRBD1. Unmatched junction bases numbered 6, after V lost 6 bases and J lost 5 bases. The CDR3 contains 12 residues. The germline gives CDR1 DFQATT, CDR2 SNEGSKA (reference sequence). The CDR3 DNA is TGCAGTGCCCACAGGGGCGGGGAGACCCAGTACTTC. It codes for CSAHRGGETQYF.

This clonotype has at least ten counts. The chain has TRBV5-1 and TRBJ2-3, with D unresolved. CDR1 and CDR2 (germline): SGHRS, YFSETQ. There are 15 residues in the CDR3. The ends were cut back, 0 bases at V and 1 base at J, with 9 bases in the middle. CDR3 nucleotides: TGCGCCAGCAGCTTGGATGTACGGGGCACAGATACGCAGTATTTT. Translating gives CASSLDVRGTDTQYF. Complete variable domain (other parts from reference TRBV5-1 and TRBJ2-3): KAGVTQTPRYLIKTRGQQVTLSCSPISGHRSVSWYQQTPGQGLQFLFEYFSETQRNKGNFPGRFSGRQFSNSRSEMNVSTLELGDSALYLCASSLDVRGTDTQYFGPGTRLTVL.

This clonotype turned up a few times. This chain links TRBV7-8 with TRBJ2-2; 10 bases are shared with TRBD1. The V and J ends lost 2 bases and 3 bases, in that order; junction bases with no gene match: 6. The CDR3 loop spans 17 amino acids. Germline CDR1 and CDR2: SGHVS and FQNEAQ. CDR3 region: CASSLPTGGWDTGELFF. In DNA form, the CDR3 reads TGTGCCAGCAGCTTACCGACAGGGGGCTGGGACACCGGGGAGCTGTTTTTT.

The chain has TRBV19 and TRBJ1-1, with unresolved D. Germline loops: CDR1 LNHDA, CDR2 SQIVND (reference sequence). The V and J ends lost 10 bases and 4 bases respectively, with 10 bases between them. This CDR3 is 11 amino acids long. The chain's CDR3 is CATSSGTEAFF. CDR3 nucleotides: TGTGCCACCTCTTCCGGCACTGAAGCTTTCTTT.

This clonotype was seen only a few times. The CDR3 is CASIPPGGPREQFF. In DNA, the CDR3 is TGTGCCAGCATACCTCCCGGGGGGCCCAGGGAGCAGTTCTTC. The rearrangement links TRBV6-2 or TRBV6-3 to TRBJ2-1; weak D call: TRBD2 (7 bases). Trimming left V 7 bases short and J 10 bases short, with 20 bases between. This CDR3 contains 14 residues. Germline values: CDR1 MNHEY, CDR2 SVGEGT.

This clonotype was detected only a few times. The chain recombines TRBV15 with TRBJ2-7, with D perhaps TRBD1 (5 bases). The CDR3 contains 15 residues. Germline CDR1 LNHNV, CDR2 YYDKDF (reference sequence). V lost 0 bases and J lost 1, with 10 bases in between. DNA for the CDR3: TGTGCCACCAGCAGAGACAGGGTGGGGTCCTACGAGCAGTACGTC. It translates to CATSRDRVGSYEQYV.

In this sample, this clonotype is medium-sized. This rearrangement joins TRBV7-8 to TRBJ2-7; 8 bases map to TRBD1. Germline lookup yields CDR1 SGHVS and CDR2 FQNEAQ. V was pared by 5 bases and J by 2 bases, with 5 bases of the junction left unmatched. The CDR3 covers 14 residues. CDR3 sequence: CASSVGQGAYEQYF. Here the CDR3 DNA reads TGTGCCAGCAGCGTCGGACAGGGTGCCTACGAGCAGTACTTC. The whole variable domain, remainder taken from reference TRBV7-8 and TRBJ2-7, is GAGVSQSPRYKVAKRGQDVALRCDPISGHVSLFWYQQALGQGPEFLTYFQNEAQLDKSGLPSDRFFAERPEGSVSTLKIQRTQQEDSAVYLCASSVGQGAYEQYFGPGTRLTVT.

V usage is TRBV4-1 and J usage is TRBJ2-2; TRBD1 aligns across 7 bases. CDR3 size: 15 residues. V shed 3 bases, J shed 7 bases, and the junction held 8 bases outside the gene matches. CDR1 is MGHRA, CDR2 YSYEKL, per germline. CDR3 DNA: TGCGCCAGCAGCCACCAGACAGGGTCGGTCGGGGAGCTGTTTTTT. Amino acids: CASSHQTGSVGELFF.

The rearrangement links TRBV6-1 to TRBJ1-5; D not resolved. This CDR3 region has 15 residues. V was trimmed by 2 bases and J by 0 bases, leaving 8 bases between them. Germline CDR1 and CDR2: MNHNS and SASEGT. The CDR3 protein is CASSEISLSNQPQHF. As DNA, the CDR3 is TGTGCCAGCAGTGAAATCAGCCTTAGCAATCAGCCCCAGCATTTT.

The gene calls are TRBV7-2 and TRBJ2-1, with 11 nucleotides matching TRBD2. The V gene's germline CDR1 is SGHTA and CDR2 FQGNSA. This CDR3 comprises 15 residues. With V trimmed by 0 bases and J by 7 bases, 2 bases remained unmatched. CDR3 in amino acids: CASSLASGGANEQFF. For the CDR3, the DNA is TGTGCCAGCAGCTTAGCTAGCGGGGGGGCAAATGAGCAGTTCTTC.

This clonotype was seen a few times. The CDR3: CASSYGEQFF. CDR3 in DNA: TGTGCCAGCAGCTACGGTGAGCAGTTCTTC. V usage is TRBV7-9 and J usage is TRBJ2-1; D gene uncertain. The CDR3 is 10 amino acids. Trimming took 4 bases from V and 9 from J, leaving 4 bases between them. CDR1 is SEHNR, CDR2 FQNEAQ, per germline (reference sequence).

This clonotype occurred a few times. The chain joins TRBV24-1 to TRBJ1-1; the D gene is possibly TRBD1 (5 bases). The V gene lost 6 bases and the J gene lost 4 bases, with 5 bases spanning the gap. The germline gives CDR1 KGHDR, CDR2 SFDVKD. The CDR3 is 11 residues long. CDR3: CATSQGTEAFF. The DNA for the CDR3 is TGTGCCACCAGTCAGGGCACTGAAGCTTTCTTT.

This clonotype was observed once. This chain joins TRBV15 and TRBJ2-4; the match to TRBD2 covers 9 bases. There are 16 residues in the CDR3. V gave up 1 base and J gave up 0 bases; unmatched junction bases: 1. CDR1 LNHNV and CDR2 YYDKDF come from the germline V gene (reference sequence). CDR3 in amino acids: CATSRGSGGAKNIQYF. The CDR3 nucleotides read TGTGCCACCAGCAGAGGTAGCGGGGGAGCCAAAAACATTCAGTACTTC.

The chain has TRBV7-6 and TRBJ2-2; D gene ambiguous. This CDR3 region has 12 residues. Trimming pared 5 bases from V and 3 bases from J, leaving 4 bases between. Germline lookup yields CDR1 SGHVS and CDR2 FNYEAQ. CDR3 protein: CASSQDTGELFF. The CDR3 DNA reads as TGTGCCAGCAGCCAGGACACCGGGGAGCTGTTTTTT.

V gene TRBV6-5 combines with J gene TRBJ2-1; TRBD2 aligns across 8 bases. The germline gives CDR1 MNHEY, CDR2 SVGAGI. V shed 5 bases and J 9 bases; nucleotides not matched to a gene: 9. The CDR3 runs 14 residues. The CDR3 loop reads CASSTRGGDGEQFF. The CDR3 DNA reads as TGTGCCAGCAGTACCCGGGGGGGCGATGGTGAGCAGTTCTTC.

This sequence joins TRBV27 and TRBJ1-1; 7 bases are shared with TRBD1. With 8 bases clipped from V and 4 bases from J, the junction kept 7 bases outside the gene matches. In germline, CDR1 is MNHEY, CDR2 SMNVEV (reference sequence). The CDR3 sequence is 13 residues long. The CDR3 region has the DNA TGTGCCAGCCGCCGGCAGGGGGGCACTGAAGCTTTCTTT. Protein product: CASRRQGGTEAFF.

This clonotype occurred many times. This chain uses TRBV7-2 with TRBJ2-5; D is undetermined. V was shortened by 1 base and J by 4 bases, with 10 bases between the two germline ends. The germline gives CDR1 SGHTA, CDR2 FQGNSA. The CDR3 is 14 amino acids. CDR3 sequence (DNA): TGTGCCAGCAGCTTAGAGTACAGAGGAGAGACCCAGTACTTC. It translates to CASSLEYRGETQYF.

This clonotype was detected only once. J is TRBJ2-5 and V is TRBV11-2, with no clear D. Trimming removed 3 bases from V and 2 bases from J, with 4 bases in between. The CDR3 has 12 amino acids. The germline V gene encodes CDR1 SGHAT and CDR2 FQNNGV. The CDR3 DNA reads as TGTGCCAGCAGCTTCATTCAAGAGACCCAGTACTTC. It translates to CASSFIQETQYF.

In this sample, this clonotype turned up a few times. This sequence joins TRBV5-4 and TRBJ2-3; TRBD2 matches at 15 bases. The V and J ends lost 3 bases and 4 bases, in that order; junction bases with no gene match: 3. Germline V gene sequence: CDR1 SGHNT, CDR2 YYREEE (reference sequence). This CDR3 has 16 amino acids. This CDR3 is CASSWGLAGGPDTQYF. The CDR3 region has the DNA TGTGCCAGCAGCTGGGGACTAGCGGGGGGACCAGATACGCAGTATTTT.

This clonotype was counted ten times or more. This rearrangement joins TRBV5-1 to TRBJ2-3, with D maybe TRBD1 (5 bases). V lost 0 bases to trimming and J lost 5 bases, with 16 bases between them. The CDR3 is 16 amino acids. CDR1 and CDR2 from the germline V gene are SGHRS and YFSETQ. CDR3: CASSLEVGRARDTQYF. The DNA for the CDR3 is TGCGCCAGCAGCTTGGAAGTGGGCAGGGCACGAGATACGCAGTATTTT.